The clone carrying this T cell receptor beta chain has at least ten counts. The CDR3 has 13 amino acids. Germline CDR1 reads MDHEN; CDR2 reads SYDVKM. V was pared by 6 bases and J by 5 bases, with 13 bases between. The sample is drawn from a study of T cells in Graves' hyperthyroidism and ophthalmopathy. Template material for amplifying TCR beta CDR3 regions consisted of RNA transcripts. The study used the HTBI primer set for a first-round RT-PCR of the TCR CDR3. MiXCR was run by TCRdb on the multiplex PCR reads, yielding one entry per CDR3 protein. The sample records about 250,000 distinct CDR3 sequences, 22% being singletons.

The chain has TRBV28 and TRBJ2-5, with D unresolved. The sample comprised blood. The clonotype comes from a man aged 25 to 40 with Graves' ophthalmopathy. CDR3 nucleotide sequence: TGTGCCAGCAGCCTCGAGCCGTCGGAGACCCAGTACTTC. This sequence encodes CASSLEPSETQYF. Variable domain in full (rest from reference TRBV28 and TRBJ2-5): DVKVTQSSRYLVKRTGEKVFLECVQDMDHENMFWYRQDPGLGLRLIYFSYDVKMKEKGDIPEGYSVSREKKERFSLILESASTNQTSMYLCASSLEPSETQYFGPGTRLLVL.